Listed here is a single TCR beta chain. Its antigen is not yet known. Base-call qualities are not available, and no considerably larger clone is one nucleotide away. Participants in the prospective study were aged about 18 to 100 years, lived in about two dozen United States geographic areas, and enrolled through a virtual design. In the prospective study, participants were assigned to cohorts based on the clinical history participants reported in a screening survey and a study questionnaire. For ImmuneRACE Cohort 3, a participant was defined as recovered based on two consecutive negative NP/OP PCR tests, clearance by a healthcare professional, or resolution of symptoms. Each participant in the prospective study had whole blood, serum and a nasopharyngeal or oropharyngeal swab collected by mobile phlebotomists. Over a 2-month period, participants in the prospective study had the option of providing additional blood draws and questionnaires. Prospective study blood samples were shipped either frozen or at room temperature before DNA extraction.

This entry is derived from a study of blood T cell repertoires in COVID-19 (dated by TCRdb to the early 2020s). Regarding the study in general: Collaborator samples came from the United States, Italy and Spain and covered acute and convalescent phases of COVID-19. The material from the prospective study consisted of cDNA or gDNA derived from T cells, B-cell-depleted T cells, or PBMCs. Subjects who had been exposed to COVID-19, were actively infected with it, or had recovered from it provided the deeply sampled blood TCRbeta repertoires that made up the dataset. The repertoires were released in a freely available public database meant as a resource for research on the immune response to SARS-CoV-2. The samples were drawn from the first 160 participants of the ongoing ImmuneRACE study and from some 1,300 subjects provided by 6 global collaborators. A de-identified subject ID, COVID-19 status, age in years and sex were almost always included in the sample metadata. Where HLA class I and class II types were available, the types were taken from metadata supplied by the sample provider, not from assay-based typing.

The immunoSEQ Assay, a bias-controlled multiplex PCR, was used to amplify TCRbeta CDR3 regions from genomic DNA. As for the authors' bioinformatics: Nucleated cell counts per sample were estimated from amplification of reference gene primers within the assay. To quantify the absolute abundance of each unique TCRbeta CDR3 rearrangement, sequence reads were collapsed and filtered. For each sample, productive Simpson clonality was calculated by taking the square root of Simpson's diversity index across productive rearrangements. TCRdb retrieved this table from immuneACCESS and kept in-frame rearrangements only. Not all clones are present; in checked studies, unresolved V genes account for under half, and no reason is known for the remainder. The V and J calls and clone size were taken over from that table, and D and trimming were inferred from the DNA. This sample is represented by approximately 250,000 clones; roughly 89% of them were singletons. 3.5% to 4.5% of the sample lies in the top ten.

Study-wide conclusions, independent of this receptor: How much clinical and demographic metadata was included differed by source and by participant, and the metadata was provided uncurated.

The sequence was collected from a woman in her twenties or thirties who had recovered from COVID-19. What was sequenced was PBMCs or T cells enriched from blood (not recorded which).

The DNA sequence is given as TGCGCCAGCAGCTTGGCGCTAGCGGACCGAGGTGGGCAGTTCTTC. This codes for CASSLALADRGGQFF. The V gene is TRBV5-1 and the J gene is TRBJ2-1, and 7 bases in between align with TRBD2. CDR1 and CDR2 are drawn from the germline V gene: SGHRS, YFSETQ. Compared with germline, V lacks 0 bases and J lacks 12 bases; bases without a gene match: 12. Inclusive of the bounding cysteine and phenylalanine, the CDR3 is 15 residues long. Just CDR3 DNA is preserved here, 45 bases in frame from base 1.